This is a list of T cell receptor beta chains from one sample in a study of regulatory T cells in long-lasting Graves disease. TCRdb passed the multiplex PCR reads through MiXCR, listing each CDR3 protein once. This table holds roughly 490,000 distinct CDR3 sequences, around a fifth found once. Source: peripheral blood mononuclear cells (PBMCs), taken when the disease was refractory, from a patient treated with antithyroid drugs. These receptors originate from a female donor with Graves disease. The conserved cysteine and the conserved F or W are not part of the CDR3 here.

v_call | cdr3_aa
TRBV5-6 | ASSFDRTDTQY
TRBV7-9 | ASSLRARGEETQY
TRBV7-2 | ASSSSAGELF
TRBV19 | ASSIRPQTDNTEAF
TRBV4-3 | ASSQATGDEQY
TRBV20-1 | SARERTYEQY
TRBV19 | ATGRFLYGYT
TRBV20-1 | SARVAFNGEVSYEQY
TRBV28 | ASAYDTEAF
TRBV30 | AWSSGTGDQPQH
TRBV29-1 | SVELAGAGDTQY
TRBV6-5 | ASSSGQGSTSVHGELF
TRBV20-1 | SATRTGTNEKLF
TRBV5-5 | ASSRVTWGADTGELF
TRBV5-1 | ASSPESRRTEAF
TRBV12-3/TRBV12-4 | ASSPGPPKSYEQY
TRBV30 | AWRSGAEQF
TRBV10-3 | AISAGQDNYGYT
TRBV27 | ASGSDKSYEQY
TRBV28 | ASSSGRYSGNTIY
TRBV12-3/TRBV12-4 | ASSLQRYLAYGYT
TRBV2 | ATRRSATNEKLF
TRBV30 | AWSPTGFGYGYT
TRBV11-2 | ASSLELAGSYEQY
TRBV10-3 | AISDSGLAGGPSKTGELF
TRBV6-1 | ASGIGAGEKLF
TRBV6-2/TRBV6-3 | ASSHLDSGAEQY
TRBV27 | ASSLRGDGTQY
TRBV7-9 | ASSFSQVSGAGAF
TRBV6-1 | ATKEDRAHEQY
TRBV7-2 | ASSSPTTSGRKGDTQY
TRBV29-1 | SVAGTGAYGQY
TRBV12-3/TRBV12-4 | ASSLLGAETQY
TRBV6-1 | ASSLGRGGPQH
TRBV5-1 | ASSFSGLASSGDNEQF
TRBV6-1 | ASKRGTSGETQY
TRBV6-1 | ASATGLWVF
TRBV7-6 | ASSRRQETQY
TRBV10-3 | AIRSSRESTEAF
TRBV14 | ASSQDRNRSPLH
TRBV30 | ACRVSNYGYT
TRBV5-6 | ASSLEGQSDEQY
TRBV5-1 | ASSWDGSYRTEEAF
TRBV20-1 | SAPRGVAGGYT
TRBV24-1 | ATSDLGGQGHGYT
TRBV19 | ASSPRDVEKLF
TRBV13 | ASSPVTVPDEQY
TRBV25-1 | AGSERDTSYEQY
TRBV27 | ASSYSAISGNTIY
TRBV11-2 | ASSLDRDEKLF
TRBV9 | ASSVGARVGANVLT
TRBV20-1 | SARDSILASNEQY
TRBV6-1 | ASTASNTQY
TRBV6-5 | ASSWDRGLQETQY
TRBV5-1 | ASSLGGTGRNYGYT
TRBV30 | AWSSIGGNQPQH
TRBV7-2 | ASSLMRAEETQY